A single sample gave rise to the 18 T cell receptor beta chains below, sequenced in a study of blood T cell repertoires in COVID-19. Assay used: immunoSEQ multiplex PCR; TCRdb lists only in-frame clones, some missing. The sample includes 100,000 to 150,000 clones, about 90% seen only once; the top ten take 3.5% to 4%. What was sequenced was peripheral blood. These receptor sequences come from a woman aged 60-75 years with COVID-19, enrolled during active disease.

The rearrangement uses TRBV5-4 and TRBJ1-2; 8 bases are shared with TRBD1. In germline, CDR1 is SGHNT, CDR2 YYREEE (reference sequence). The ends lost 2 bases at V and 5 bases at J; junction bases unmatched: 2. This CDR3 is 13 amino acids long. The CDR3: CASSFRGPYGYTF. The CDR3, as DNA: TGTGCCAGCAGCTTCAGGGGGCCGTATGGCTACACCTTC.

The chain carries TRBV12-5 and TRBJ2-7; the match to TRBD2 covers 10 bases. Germline V gives CDR1 LGHNT, CDR2 FRNRAP. This CDR3 spans 18 amino acids. The ends lost 8 bases at V and 3 bases at J; junction bases unmatched: 19. The CDR3 coding sequence is TGTGCTAGTCCCCGGGGTGAAGGTAGCGGGAGGTCGTGCTACGAGCAGTACTTC. As protein: CASPRGEGSGRSCYEQYF.

The V gene is TRBV4-3, the J gene TRBJ2-7, with D possibly TRBD1 on 7 matching bases. CDR3 size: 16 residues. V was pared by 0 bases and J by 3 bases, with 15 bases between. CDR1 is LGHNA and CDR2 is YSLEER in the germline V gene. The CDR3 region has the DNA TGCGCCAGCAGCCAAGATCATCAGGGGGGCTACTACGAGCAGTACTTC. Translation gives CASSQDHQGGYYEQYF.

The chain recombines TRBV9 with TRBJ2-5; 10 positions agree with TRBD2. Germline V gene sequence: CDR1 SGDLS, CDR2 YYNGEE. The CDR3 spans 15 residues. Unmatched junction bases numbered 4, after V lost 0 bases and J lost 5 bases. In DNA, the CDR3 is TGTGCCAGCAGCGTAGTAGCGGGGGGTGGGGAGACCCAGTACTTC. Residues: CASSVVAGGGETQYF. Together with reference TRBV9 and TRBJ2-5, the CDR3 gives the full variable domain: DSGVTQTPKHLITATGQRVTLRCSPRSGDLSVYWYQQSLDQGLQFLIQYYNGEERAKGNILERFSAQQFPDLHSELNLSSLELGDSALYFCASSVVAGGGETQYFGPGTRLLVL.

This chain joins TRBV10-3 and TRBJ2-3, with 11 bases identical to TRBD2. The V segment lost 4 bases and the J segment 2 bases; nucleotides outside the gene matches: 5. Germline CDR1 ENHRY, CDR2 SYGVKD. CDR3 size: 16 residues. CDR3 DNA sequence: TGTGCCATCAGTGCCCTAGCGGGGGGTTCCACAGATACGCAGTATTTT. It codes for CAISALAGGSTDTQYF.

The rearrangement links TRBV11-2 to TRBJ2-5, with 8 bases lining up with TRBD2. V was clipped by 8 bases and J by 4 bases; unmatched bases: 6. This CDR3 is built from 13 residues. Germline V gene data show CDR1 as SGHAT and CDR2 as FQNNGV. CDR3 in amino acids: CASRLSGRETQYF. CDR3 in DNA: TGTGCCAGCCGACTGAGCGGGAGAGAGACCCAGTACTTC.

The chain has TRBV19 and TRBJ1-5, with 9 bases identical to TRBD1. CDR3 length: 16 amino acids. The V gene end was trimmed by 6 bases and the J gene end by 6 bases; junction bases not matched to a gene: 12. The V gene's germline CDR1 is LNHDA and CDR2 SQIVND (reference sequence). CDR3 DNA sequence: TGTGCCAGTAGATCTGCCGGGACAGGGATGTTTCAGCCCCAGCATTTT. This codes for CASRSAGTGMFQPQHF.

The V and J genes are TRBV7-6 and TRBJ2-7, with TRBD1 as a possible D gene (6 bases). Trimming stripped 4 bases from V and 2 bases from J, with 21 bases between. The CDR3 consists of 17 residues. CDR1 SGHVS and CDR2 FNYEAQ come from the germline V gene. This chain's CDR3 is CASSSKQGQVTTYEQYF. The CDR3 nucleotides read TGTGCCAGCAGCTCCAAACAGGGACAAGTTACCACCTACGAGCAGTACTTC.

CDR3 in amino acids: CAWSRRTNYGYTF. The DNA of the CDR3 is TGTGCCTGGAGTAGAAGAACAAACTATGGCTACACCTTC. The chain carries TRBV30 and TRBJ1-2, with D uncertain. The CDR3 length is 13 residues. CDR1 is GTSNPN and CDR2 is SVGIG in the germline V gene (reference sequence). Trimming left V 2 bases short and J 2 bases short, with 9 bases between.

About this clone itself: Different DNA sequences within this sample yield the same CDR3. The V gene is TRBV27, the J gene TRBJ1-1; D might be TRBD1 (5 bases). The CDR3 has 14 amino acids. V lost 3 bases, J lost 2 bases, and 10 bases lay in between. Germline V gene lookup returns CDR1 MNHEY and CDR2 SMNVEV (reference sequence). The DNA of the CDR3 is TGTGCCAGCAGTTTCGGGCAGGGCAACACTGAAGCTTTCTTT. Its protein is CASSFGQGNTEAFF.

The chain carries TRBV29-1 and TRBJ1-2, with D possibly matching TRBD1 (6 bases). CDR3 size: 18 residues. Germline V gene data show CDR1 as SQVTM and CDR2 as ANQGSEA. V lost 6 bases to trimming and J lost 2 bases, with 28 bases between them. Written as DNA, the CDR3 is TGCAGCGTCGCCGACAGGATCCCGCTATCGGGTAGGAACTATGGCTACACCTTC. It translates to CSVADRIPLSGRNYGYTF.

This sequence joins TRBV20-1 and TRBJ2-7; 8 positions agree with TRBD1. Germline V gene lookup returns CDR1 DFQATT and CDR2 SNEGSKA (reference sequence). This CDR3 comprises 13 residues. V lost 6 bases to trimming and J lost 1 base; unmatched junction nucleotides: 5. In DNA, the CDR3 is TGCAGTGCGAGTACAGGGGGGTCCTACGAGCAGTACTTC. It is translated as CSASTGGSYEQYF.

The genes are TRBV19 and TRBJ1-2; D might be TRBD1 (6 bases). The CDR3 totals 13 residues. The germline V gene has CDR1 LNHDA and CDR2 SQIVND (reference sequence). V lost 6 bases and J 4 bases, leaving 12 bases between the germline ends. The CDR3: CASRRGGAYGYTF. CDR3 nucleotide sequence: TGTGCCAGTAGACGCGGGGGGGCCTATGGCTACACCTTC.

V usage is TRBV9 and J usage is TRBJ2-7; the match to TRBD1 covers 8 bases. The CDR3 sequence is 15 residues long. With 4 bases clipped from V and 5 bases from J, the junction kept 11 bases outside the gene matches. Germline V lookup: CDR1 SGDLS, CDR2 YYNGEE. Here the CDR3 reads CASSPTTGVADEQYF. CDR3 DNA sequence: TGTGCCAGCAGCCCTACGACAGGGGTTGCCGACGAGCAGTACTTC. Complete variable domain (other parts from reference TRBV9 and TRBJ2-7): DSGVTQTPKHLITATGQRVTLRCSPRSGDLSVYWYQQSLDQGLQFLIQYYNGEERAKGNILERFSAQQFPDLHSELNLSSLELGDSALYFCASSPTTGVADEQYFGPGTRLTVT.

The J gene is TRBJ2-7, the V gene TRBV11-2; TRBD1 matches 7 bases. The CDR3 covers 14 residues. Germline V gives CDR1 SGHAT, CDR2 FQNNGV. V was pared by 1 base and J by 6 bases, with 6 bases of the junction left unmatched. The CDR3 sequence: CASSLGQGIGEQYF. The DNA for the CDR3 is TGTGCCAGCAGCTTAGGACAGGGAATTGGCGAGCAGTACTTC.

CDR3 amino acids: CASSPTPSSYNEQFF. CDR3 nucleotides: TGCGCCAGCAGCCCCACGCCGAGCTCCTACAATGAGCAGTTCTTC. The chain combines TRBV4-1 with TRBJ2-1; D remains unclear. The V end lost 4 bases, the J end lost 0 bases, and 10 bases lay between the germline ends. The germline V gene encodes CDR1 MGHRA and CDR2 YSYEKL. The CDR3 contains 15 residues.

The rearrangement links TRBV4-3 to TRBJ2-1; TRBD1 agrees at 8 bases. This CDR3 contains 17 residues. From germline, CDR1 is LGHNA and CDR2 YSLEER. The ends lost 0 bases at V and 4 bases at J; junction bases unmatched: 8. The CDR3 reads CASSQEGTGRGYNEQFF. The DNA for the CDR3 is TGCGCCAGCAGCCAAGAAGGGACAGGACGTGGTTACAATGAGCAGTTCTTC.

This clone was picked up one time. This chain connects TRBV30 to TRBJ1-2; no clear D gene. The CDR3 is made up of 11 amino acids. Germline values: CDR1 GTSNPN, CDR2 SVGIG (reference sequence). V shed 1 base and J shed 5 bases, with 5 bases lying between them. CDR3 coding DNA: TGTGCCTGGAGTGCCACTTATGGCTACACCTTC. Its translation is CAWSATYGYTF.